This T cell receptor (beta chain) originates from a study of blood T cell repertoires in COVID-19. Study background: COVID-19 samples collected from the United States, Italy and Spain covered acute and convalescent phases. T cells, B-cell-depleted T cells, or PBMCs supplied cDNA or gDNA.

V was trimmed by 0 bases and J by 3 bases, leaving 10 bases between them. Per germline, CDR1 SGHTS and CDR2 YDEGEE. The CDR3 runs to 15 residues. In the original processing: It was from reference gene primer amplification that nucleated cell counts were estimated. TCRdb's copy holds only in-frame clones and misses some; the assay was immunoSEQ multiplex PCR. D and trimming come from the DNA, and the V and J calls and clone size come from that table. The sample carries fewer than 500,000 clones, 86% recorded once. The V and J genes are TRBV5-8 and TRBJ1-3, with a tentative D call TRBD1 (5 bases). The sample was peripheral blood. The clonotype originates from a woman under 40 with active or convalescent COVID-19. The CDR3 is CASSLGDSYGNTIYF. As DNA, the CDR3 is TGTGCCAGCAGCTTGGGTGACAGCTATGGAAACACCATATATTTT.